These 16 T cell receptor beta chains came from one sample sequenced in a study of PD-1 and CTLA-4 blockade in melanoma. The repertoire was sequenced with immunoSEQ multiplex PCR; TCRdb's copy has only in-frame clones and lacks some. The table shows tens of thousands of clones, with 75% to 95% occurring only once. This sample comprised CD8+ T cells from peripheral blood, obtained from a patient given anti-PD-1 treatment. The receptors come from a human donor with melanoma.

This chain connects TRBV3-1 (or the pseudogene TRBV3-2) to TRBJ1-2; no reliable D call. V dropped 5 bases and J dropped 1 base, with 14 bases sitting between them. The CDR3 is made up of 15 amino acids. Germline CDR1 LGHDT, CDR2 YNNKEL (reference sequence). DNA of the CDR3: TGTGCCAGCAGCTCGGTAGCGAGCTATAACTATGGCTACACCTTC. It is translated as CASSSVASYNYGYTF.

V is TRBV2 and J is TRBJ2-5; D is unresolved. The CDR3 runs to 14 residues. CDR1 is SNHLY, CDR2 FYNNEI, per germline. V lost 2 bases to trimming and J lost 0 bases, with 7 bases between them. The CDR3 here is CASSENADQETQYF. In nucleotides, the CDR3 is TGTGCCAGCAGTGAAAATGCAGACCAAGAGACCCAGTACTTC.

CDR3 DNA: TGTGCCATCAGTGCCGGGGGGTCCAGGGGTACCGGGGAGCTGTTTTTT. This codes for CAISAGGSRGTGELFF. The V gene is TRBV10-3, the J gene TRBJ2-2; tentative D call: TRBD2 (7 bases). In germline, CDR1 is ENHRY, CDR2 SYGVKD. Deletions cut 4 bases from V and 5 bases from J, with 17 bases between. The CDR3 length is 16 residues.

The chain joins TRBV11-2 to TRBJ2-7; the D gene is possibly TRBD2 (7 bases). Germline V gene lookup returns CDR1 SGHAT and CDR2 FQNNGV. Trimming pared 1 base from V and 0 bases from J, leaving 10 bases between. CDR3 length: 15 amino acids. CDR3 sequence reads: CASSLGGGPSYEQYF. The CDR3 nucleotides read TGTGCCAGCAGCTTAGGGGGGGGCCCCTCCTACGAGCAGTACTTC.

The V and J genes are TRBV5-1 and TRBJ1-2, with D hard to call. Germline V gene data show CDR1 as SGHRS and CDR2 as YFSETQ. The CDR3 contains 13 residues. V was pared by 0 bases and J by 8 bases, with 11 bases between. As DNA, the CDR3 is TGCGCCAGCAGCTTGGTCGGGGAGAAAGGCTACACCTTC. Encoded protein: CASSLVGEKGYTF.

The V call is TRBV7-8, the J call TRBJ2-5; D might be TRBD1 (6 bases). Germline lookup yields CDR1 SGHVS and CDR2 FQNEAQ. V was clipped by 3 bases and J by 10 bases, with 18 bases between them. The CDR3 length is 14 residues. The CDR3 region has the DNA TGTGCCAGCAGCTTGCAGGGGCCCAAGGAAGGCCAGTACTTC. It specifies CASSLQGPKEGQYF.

CDR3 DNA sequence: TGTGCCAGCAGCTTAGGCTCGACTCTCTCCTACGAGCAGTACTTC. The encoded protein is CASSLGSTLSYEQYF. This chain connects TRBV13 to TRBJ2-7; D ambiguous. The germline V and J ends were trimmed by 0 bases and 0 bases, with 9 bases remaining between them. CDR1 and CDR2 from the germline V gene are PRHDT and FYEKMQ (reference sequence). This CDR3 spans 15 amino acids. Using reference TRBV13 and TRBJ2-7 for the parts outside the CDR3, the full variable domain is AAGVIQSPRHLIKEKRETATLKCYPIPRHDTVYWYQQGPGQDPQFLISFYEKMQSDKGSIPDRFSAQQFSDYHSELNMSSLELGDSALYFCASSLGSTLSYEQYFGPGTRLTVT.

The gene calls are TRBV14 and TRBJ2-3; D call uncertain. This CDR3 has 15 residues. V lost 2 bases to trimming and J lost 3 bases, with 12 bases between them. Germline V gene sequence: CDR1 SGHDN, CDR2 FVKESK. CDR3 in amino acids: CASSQNSPSTDTQYF. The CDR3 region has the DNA TGTGCCAGCAGCCAAAATAGTCCTTCTACAGATACGCAGTATTTT.

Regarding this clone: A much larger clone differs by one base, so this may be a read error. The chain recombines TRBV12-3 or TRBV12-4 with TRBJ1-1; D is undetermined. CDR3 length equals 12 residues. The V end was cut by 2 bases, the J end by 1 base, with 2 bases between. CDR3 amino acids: CASSLQNTEAFF. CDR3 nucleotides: TGTGCCAGCAGTTTACAGAACACTGAAGCTTTCTTT.

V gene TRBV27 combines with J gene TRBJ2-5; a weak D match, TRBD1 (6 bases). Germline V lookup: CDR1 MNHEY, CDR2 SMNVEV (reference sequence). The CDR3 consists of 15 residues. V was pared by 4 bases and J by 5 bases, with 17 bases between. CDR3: CASSSTFDRWETQYF. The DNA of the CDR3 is TGTGCCAGCAGTTCGACCTTCGACAGGTGGGAGACCCAGTACTTC.

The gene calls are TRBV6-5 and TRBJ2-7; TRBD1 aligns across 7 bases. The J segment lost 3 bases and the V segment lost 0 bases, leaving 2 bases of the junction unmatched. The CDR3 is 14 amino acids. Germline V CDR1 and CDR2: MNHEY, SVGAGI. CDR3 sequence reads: CASSYSGTDYEQYF. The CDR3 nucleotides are TGTGCCAGCAGTTACTCTGGGACAGACTACGAGCAGTACTTC.

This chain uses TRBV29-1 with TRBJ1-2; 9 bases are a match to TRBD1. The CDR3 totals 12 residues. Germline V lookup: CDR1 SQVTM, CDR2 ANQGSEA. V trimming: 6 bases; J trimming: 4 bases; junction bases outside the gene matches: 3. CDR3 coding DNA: TGCAGCGTCACAGGGGGCGGCTATGGCTACACCTTC. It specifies CSVTGGGYGYTF. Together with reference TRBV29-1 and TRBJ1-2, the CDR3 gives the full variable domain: SAVISQKPSRDICQRGTSLTIQCQVDSQVTMMFWYRQQPGQSLTLIATANQGSEATYESGFVIDKFPISRPNLTFSTLTVSNMSPEDSSIYLCSVTGGGYGYTFGSGTRLTVV.

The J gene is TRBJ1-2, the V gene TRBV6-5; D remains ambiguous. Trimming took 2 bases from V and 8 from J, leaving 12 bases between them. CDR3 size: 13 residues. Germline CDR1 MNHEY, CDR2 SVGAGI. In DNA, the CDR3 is TGTGCCAGCAGTTACAAAGGAGGCGGCGGCTACACCTTC. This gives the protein CASSYKGGGGYTF.

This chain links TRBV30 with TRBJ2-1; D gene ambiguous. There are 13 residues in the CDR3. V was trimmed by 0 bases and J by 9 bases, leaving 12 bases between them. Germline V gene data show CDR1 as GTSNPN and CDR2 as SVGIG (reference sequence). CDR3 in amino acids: CAWSVDFGSEQFF. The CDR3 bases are TGTGCCTGGAGTGTGGATTTCGGCAGTGAGCAGTTCTTC. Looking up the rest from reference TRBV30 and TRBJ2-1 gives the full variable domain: SQTIHQWPATLVQPVGSPLSLECTVEGTSNPNLYWYRQAAGRGLQLLFYSVGIGQISSEVPQNLSASRPQDRQFILSSKKLLLSDSGFYLCAWSVDFGSEQFFGPGTRLTVL.

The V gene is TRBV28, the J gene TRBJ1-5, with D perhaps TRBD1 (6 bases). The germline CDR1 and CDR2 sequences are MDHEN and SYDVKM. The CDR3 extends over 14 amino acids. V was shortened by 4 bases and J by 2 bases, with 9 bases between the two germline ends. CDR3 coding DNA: TGTGCCAGCAGTTACAGGGCAGGCAATCAGCCCCAGCATTTT. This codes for CASSYRAGNQPQHF.

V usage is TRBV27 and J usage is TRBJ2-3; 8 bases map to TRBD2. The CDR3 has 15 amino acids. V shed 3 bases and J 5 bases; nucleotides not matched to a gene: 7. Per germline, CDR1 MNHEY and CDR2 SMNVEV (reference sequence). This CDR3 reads CASSLSGSGGDTQYF. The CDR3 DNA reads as TGTGCCAGCAGTTTGAGCGGGAGTGGTGGAGATACGCAGTATTTT.